A single sample gave rise to the 32 T cell receptor beta chains below, sequenced in a study of blood T cell repertoires in COVID-19. Sequencing used immunoSEQ multiplex PCR; TCRdb keeps in-frame clones, though not all of them. This sample has tens of thousands of clones, with roughly nine tenths found just once. Sequenced sample: peripheral blood. These receptors all stem from a human donor in a cohort sampled during active COVID-19.

Here the CDR3 reads CASRKVGVAGATTGELFF. The CDR3 DNA follows: TGTGCCAGCCGCAAGGTAGGGGTAGCGGGGGCGACCACCGGGGAGCTGTTTTTT. V and J are TRBV27 and TRBJ2-2, with 9 bases lining up with TRBD2. The length of the CDR3 is 18 residues. Trimming cost V 8 bases and J 4 bases; bases outside gene matches: 17. Germline lookup yields CDR1 MNHEY and CDR2 SMNVEV (reference sequence).

The chain links TRBV7-3 to TRBJ1-3; perhaps TRBD1 as D (5 bases). Trimming left V 5 bases short and J 1 base short, with 12 bases between. CDR3 size: 15 residues. CDR1 is SGHTA and CDR2 is FQGTGA in the germline V gene. Here the CDR3 DNA reads TGTGCCAGCAGCCCACAGGCGTCATCTGGAAACACCATATATTTT. This gives the protein CASSPQASSGNTIYF.

This rearrangement joins TRBV5-1 to TRBJ2-2; possible D gene TRBD1, 5 bases. Trimming removed 5 bases from V and 5 bases from J, with 10 bases in between. The CDR3 is 13 amino acids. CDR1 is SGHRS, CDR2 YFSETQ, per germline. Here the CDR3 DNA reads TGCGCCAGCAGGTCTCAGGGAACCGGGGAGCTGTTTTTT. It encodes CASRSQGTGELFF.

The J gene is TRBJ1-1, the V gene TRBV9; tentatively, D is TRBD1 (6 bases). Germline V CDR1 and CDR2: SGDLS, YYNGEE. CDR3 length: 15 residues. Trimming took 4 bases from V and 0 from J, leaving 13 bases between them. The CDR3 region has the DNA TGTGCCAGCAGCCCCCAACAGGGAGTGAACACTGAAGCTTTCTTT. Protein: CASSPQQGVNTEAFF. The complete variable domain, with remaining parts taken from reference TRBV9 and TRBJ1-1, reads DSGVTQTPKHLITATGQRVTLRCSPRSGDLSVYWYQQSLDQGLQFLIQYYNGEERAKGNILERFSAQQFPDLHSELNLSSLELGDSALYFCASSPQQGVNTEAFFGQGTRLTVV.

The rearrangement uses TRBV3-1 (or the pseudogene TRBV3-2) and TRBJ2-1; 8 bases match TRBD2. Germline lookup yields CDR1 LGHDT and CDR2 YNNKEL (reference sequence). V lost 4 bases, J lost 7 bases, and 6 bases stayed unmatched. The CDR3 has 14 residues. The DNA for the CDR3 is TGTGCCAGCAGCCCATTAGCGGGACCGAATGAGCAGTTCTTC. Translation gives CASSPLAGPNEQFF.

The chain joins TRBV10-3 to TRBJ1-2; 9 nucleotides match TRBD1. This CDR3 is built from 15 residues. The V gene end was trimmed by 0 bases and the J gene end by 9 bases; junction bases not matched to a gene: 8. Germline assignment: CDR1 ENHRY and CDR2 SYGVKD. The DNA of the CDR3 is TGTGCCATCAGTGAGTCGGGACCGGGACAGGGAAGCTACACCTTC. Translating it yields CAISESGPGQGSYTF.

This chain links TRBV19 with TRBJ1-2, with D tentatively TRBD1 (5 bases). The germline gives CDR1 LNHDA, CDR2 SQIVND (reference sequence). V gave up 3 bases and J gave up 8 bases, with 16 bases separating them. The CDR3 spans 14 residues. CDR3 in DNA: TGTGCCAGTAGTATCGTAGGGGCGGGGCGGGGCTACACCTTC. This translates into CASSIVGAGRGYTF.

This sequence joins TRBV19 and TRBJ1-1; D gene ambiguous. The germline gives CDR1 LNHDA, CDR2 SQIVND (reference sequence). The V end was cut by 2 bases, the J end by 1 base, with 5 bases between. CDR3 length equals 13 residues. The CDR3 loop is CASSINRNTEAFF. The CDR3 nucleotides are TGTGCCAGTAGTATAAACAGGAACACTGAAGCTTTCTTT. The variable domain in full, with the rest retrieved from reference TRBV19 and TRBJ1-1, is DGGITQSPKYLFRKEGQNVTLSCEQNLNHDAMYWYRQDPGQGLRLIYYSQIVNDFQKGDIAEGYSVSREKKESFPLTVTSAQKNPTAFYLCASSINRNTEAFFGQGTRLTVV.

The rearrangement joins TRBV7-8 to TRBJ1-1, with 9 bases matching TRBD1. Trimming cost V 4 bases and J 1 base; bases outside gene matches: 7. This CDR3 has 16 amino acids. Germline V lookup: CDR1 SGHVS, CDR2 FQNEAQ. The CDR3 reads CASSSGTGIKNTEAFF. The CDR3 nucleotides read TGTGCCAGCAGCTCCGGGACAGGGATCAAGAACACTGAAGCTTTCTTT.

This clone has only one observation. CDR3 coding DNA: TGCGCCAGCAGCTACGTCCAGGGGGCCGGGGAGCTGTTTTTT. This translates into CASSYVQGAGELFF. This chain uses TRBV5-1 with TRBJ2-2; TRBD1 aligns across 7 bases. CDR1 and CDR2 from the germline V gene are SGHRS and YFSETQ. CDR3 size: 14 residues. Trimming cost V 3 bases and J 6 bases; bases outside gene matches: 5.

The V call is TRBV27, the J call TRBJ2-3; 7 nucleotides agree with TRBD1. Trimming took 6 bases from V and 2 from J; bases not matched to a gene: 8. The germline V gene encodes CDR1 MNHEY and CDR2 SMNVEV (reference sequence). The CDR3 is 15 residues long. The CDR3 nucleotides are TGTGCCAGCAGACTACGACAGGGAAACACAGATACGCAGTATTTT. It yields the protein CASRLRQGNTDTQYF.

The chain uses TRBV28 and TRBJ1-1; unclear D gene. Germline lookup yields CDR1 MDHEN and CDR2 SYDVKM. V was pared by 5 bases and J by 2 bases, with 6 bases between. The CDR3 spans 12 residues. CDR3 residues: CASSPGNTEAFF. The CDR3 coding sequence is TGTGCCAGCAGTCCGGGAAACACTGAAGCTTTCTTT.

The CDR3 sequence: CANLETPTNTGELFF. The CDR3 DNA sequence: TGTGCCAACTTAGAGACACCGACGAACACCGGGGAGCTGTTTTTT. This chain connects TRBV7-9 to TRBJ2-2; D gene uncertain. V was shortened by 10 bases and J by 0 bases, with 15 bases between the two germline ends. This CDR3 region has 15 residues. Germline V CDR1 and CDR2: SEHNR, FQNEAQ (reference sequence).

J is TRBJ2-5 and V is TRBV11-2; the D gene is possibly TRBD2 (7 bases). CDR3 length equals 16 residues. The V gene lost 1 base and the J gene lost 1 base, with 13 bases spanning the gap. Germline loops: CDR1 SGHAT, CDR2 FQNNGV. The CDR3 DNA reads TGTGCCAGCAGCTTAGTAGGGGGGGCCCCCCAAGAGACCCAGTACTTC. As protein: CASSLVGGAPQETQYF.

The chain combines TRBV7-6 with TRBJ2-2; 10 bases fit TRBD1. The CDR3 is made up of 16 amino acids. Per germline, CDR1 SGHVS and CDR2 FNYEAQ. V trimming: 3 bases; J trimming: 5 bases; junction bases outside the gene matches: 6. For the CDR3, the DNA is TGTGCCAGCAGCTTGTTGGGACAGGGGTTTACCGGGGAGCTGTTTTTT. Translating gives CASSLLGQGFTGELFF.

In this sample, this clone turned up once. The V and J genes are TRBV5-1 and TRBJ1-1; D call uncertain. CDR3 length equals 15 residues. Per germline, CDR1 SGHRS and CDR2 YFSETQ. With 0 bases removed from V and 6 bases from J, the gap between germline ends came to 15 bases. For the CDR3, the DNA is TGCGCCAGCAGCTTGGGTGACAATCTTAGAGCTGAAGCTTTCTTT. Amino acids: CASSLGDNLRAEAFF.

On this clone itself: Additional DNA sequences in this sample encode the identical CDR3. The chain combines TRBV6-5 with TRBJ2-1; 8 positions match TRBD2. Germline V gene lookup returns CDR1 MNHEY and CDR2 SVGAGI. The length of the CDR3 is 15 residues. The V segment lost 6 bases and the J segment 3 bases; nucleotides outside the gene matches: 7. CDR3 region: CASRGPGGGYNEQFF. In nucleotides, the CDR3 is TGTGCCAGCAGGGGTCCGGGGGGGGGCTACAATGAGCAGTTCTTC.

The V and J genes are TRBV30 and TRBJ1-3; D is perhaps TRBD1 (6 bases). Germline V gives CDR1 GTSNPN, CDR2 SVGIG (reference sequence). The CDR3 is 13 residues long. V lost 7 bases, J lost 0 bases, and 10 bases lay in between. The CDR3 loop reads CASGVLSGNTIYF. CDR3 nucleotide sequence: TGTGCCTCAGGGGTCCTCTCTGGAAACACCATATATTTT.

The chain joins TRBV27 to TRBJ2-3; 12 bases are a match to TRBD2. CDR1 is MNHEY and CDR2 is SMNVEV in the germline V gene (reference sequence). The CDR3 is 16 residues long. V shed 6 bases and J 5 bases; nucleotides not matched to a gene: 9. CDR3: CASSPRTSGEVDTQYF. In DNA, the CDR3 is TGTGCCAGCAGCCCTAGGACTAGCGGGGAAGTAGATACGCAGTATTTT.

This chain links TRBV11-2 with TRBJ2-1; 15 bases match TRBD2. The length of the CDR3 is 17 residues. The germline V gene encodes CDR1 SGHAT and CDR2 FQNNGV. With V trimmed by 5 bases and J by 6 bases, 8 bases remained unmatched. The CDR3 DNA is TGTGCCAGCAGCCAGGATCGGACTAGCGGGAGGGCCAATGAGCAGTTCTTC. It translates to CASSQDRTSGRANEQFF.

This clone occurred once. The genes are TRBV19 and TRBJ1-1; no clear D. V lost 7 bases and J lost 0, with 9 bases in between. The CDR3 runs 13 residues. Germline V gene sequence: CDR1 LNHDA, CDR2 SQIVND (reference sequence). Here the CDR3 DNA reads TGTGCCAGTACAGGTTCCTTGAACACTGAAGCTTTCTTT. Amino acids: CASTGSLNTEAFF.

The chain has TRBV18 and TRBJ2-5; D unclear. The CDR3 extends over 14 amino acids. The germline V gene encodes CDR1 KGHSH and CDR2 LQKENI. The germline V and J ends were trimmed by 6 bases and 0 bases, with 11 bases remaining between them. This CDR3 reads CASSWAQYQETQYF. CDR3 DNA sequence: TGTGCCAGCTCTTGGGCCCAGTACCAAGAGACCCAGTACTTC. Full variable domain (rest looked up from reference TRBV18 and TRBJ2-5): NAGVMQNPRHLVRRRGQEARLRCSPMKGHSHVYWYRQLPEEGLKFMVYLQKENIIDESGMPKERFSAEFPKEGPSILRIQQVVRGDSAAYFCASSWAQYQETQYFGPGTRLLVL.

This chain links TRBV7-9 with TRBJ1-2; D is ambiguous. The CDR3 covers 12 residues. V was pared by 3 bases and J by 8 bases, with 10 bases between. CDR1 and CDR2 from the germline V gene are SEHNR and FQNEAQ (reference sequence). As DNA, the CDR3 is TGTGCCAGCAGCTTCACAGATGAAGGCTACACCTTC. Translated, it gives CASSFTDEGYTF. The full variable domain, in which reference TRBV7-9 and TRBJ1-2 provide the parts outside the CDR3, is DTGVSQNPRHKITKRGQNVTFRCDPISEHNRLYWYRQTLGQGPEFLTYFQNEAQLEKSRLLSDRFSAERPKGSFSTLEIQRTEQGDSAMYLCASSFTDEGYTFGSGTRLTVV.

This chain joins TRBV3-1 (or the pseudogene TRBV3-2) and TRBJ2-5, with 7 bases fitting TRBD2. V lost 1 base, J lost 4 bases, and 9 bases stayed unmatched. Germline-derived CDR1 and CDR2 are LGHDT and YNNKEL (reference sequence). The length of the CDR3 is 16 residues. Here the CDR3 DNA reads TGTGCCAGCAGCCAAGGTTATGCAGCGGGGTTAGAGACCCAGTACTTC. Translation: CASSQGYAAGLETQYF.

The V call is TRBV6-5, the J call TRBJ2-3; D might be TRBD2 (6 bases). CDR1 and CDR2 (germline): MNHEY, SVGAGI. The CDR3 consists of 14 residues. CDR3 sequence reads: CATGSVDSTDTQYF. In DNA, the CDR3 is TGTGCTACCGGGAGCGTAGATAGCACAGATACGCAGTATTTT.

The V call is TRBV24-1, the J call TRBJ2-6; D gene ambiguous. CDR3 size: 17 residues. Trimming cost V 3 bases and J 0 bases, with 11 bases left between them. Germline lookup yields CDR1 KGHDR and CDR2 SFDVKD. CDR3 residues: CATSDPGGFSGANVLTF. CDR3 nucleotide sequence: TGTGCCACCAGTGATCCTGGCGGATTCTCTGGGGCCAACGTCCTGACTTTC.

This chain uses TRBV7-2 with TRBJ1-1; D remains unclear. CDR3 length: 14 amino acids. Trimming took off 3 bases at V and 7 bases at J, with 15 bases between the two ends. CDR1 is SGHTA and CDR2 is FQGNSA in the germline V gene. The CDR3 DNA follows: TGTGCCAGCAGCTTGGCCGACATTTTGGATGAAGCTTTCTTT. Encoded protein: CASSLADILDEAFF.

The chain couples TRBV15 to TRBJ2-2; 7 nucleotides match TRBD1. The germline V gene has CDR1 LNHNV and CDR2 YYDKDF (reference sequence). The CDR3 loop spans 14 amino acids. V was clipped by 5 bases and J by 4 bases; unmatched bases: 4. The CDR3 DNA sequence: TGTGCCACCAGCGCTACAGGGGTCACCGGGGAGCTGTTTTTT. Translation: CATSATGVTGELFF.

The chain joins TRBV7-2 to TRBJ2-1, with D possibly TRBD2 on 6 matching bases. Deletions cut 3 bases from V and 2 bases from J, with 11 bases between. Germline CDR1 is SGHTA and CDR2 is FQGNSA. The CDR3 totals 15 residues. DNA for the CDR3: TGTGCCAGCAGCTTGGCGGAGGGCCCCTACAATGAGCAGTTCTTC. Protein product: CASSLAEGPYNEQFF.

The rearrangement links TRBV6-5 to TRBJ1-2; D is unresolved. The V gene lost 0 bases and the J gene lost 1 base, with 9 bases spanning the gap. The germline CDR1 and CDR2 sequences are MNHEY and SVGAGI. The CDR3 is 15 amino acids. The CDR3 region has the DNA TGTGCCAGCAGTTACTCGTACAGTAATAACTATGGCTACACCTTC. Amino acids: CASSYSYSNNYGYTF.

The CDR3 DNA sequence: TGCGCCAGCAGCCCCCCGCAGAGGGTCCTCTTAGAACGGAATACGCAGTATTTT. The encoded protein is CASSPPQRVLLERNTQYF. V usage is TRBV4-1 and J usage is TRBJ2-3; D is possibly TRBD2 (5 bases). V gave up 4 bases and J gave up 7 bases, with 27 bases separating them. This CDR3 spans 18 amino acids. CDR1 and CDR2 from the germline V gene are MGHRA and YSYEKL.

Here the CDR3 reads CASSPSAVNQPQHF. DNA of the CDR3: TGTGCCAGCTCACCCTCAGCGGTCAATCAGCCCCAGCATTTT. The V call is TRBV18, the J call TRBJ1-5; unclear D gene. The germline CDR1 and CDR2 sequences are KGHSH and LQKENI. V dropped 3 bases and J dropped 3 bases, with 9 bases sitting between them. The CDR3 runs to 14 residues. Based on the CDR3 plus reference TRBV18 and TRBJ1-5, the full variable domain is NAGVMQNPRHLVRRRGQEARLRCSPMKGHSHVYWYRQLPEEGLKFMVYLQKENIIDESGMPKERFSAEFPKEGPSILRIQQVVRGDSAAYFCASSPSAVNQPQHFGDGTRLSIL.